These 8 T cell receptor beta chains came from one sample sequenced in a study of blood T cell repertoires in COVID-19 (dated by TCRdb to 2020 to 2021). The library was obtained by the immunoSEQ multiplex PCR assay. This is the immuneACCESS table as TCRdb keeps it, with only in-frame sequences that have V and J called. A part of the clones is gone; compared with another copy, unresolved V genes explain less than half, and the rest is unexplained. The sample table records just over 300,000 clones; almost 90% of these occur just once. Around 4.5% of the sample goes to the ten largest clones. Sequences were obtained from PBMCs or T cells enriched from blood (not recorded which). These receptors originate from a woman younger than 35 with acute COVID-19.

The chain carries TRBV7-9 and TRBJ2-3, with TRBD2 identical over 10 bases. Trimming cost V 3 bases and J 1 base; bases outside gene matches: 7. Per the germline V gene, CDR1 is SEHNR and CDR2 is FQNEAQ (reference sequence). The CDR3 contains 17 residues. CDR3 bases: TGTGCCAGCAGCTTGCTAGCGGGAGTAATAGGCACAGATACGCAGTATTTT. This gives the protein CASSLLAGVIGTDTQYF.

V and J are TRBV2 and TRBJ1-2; 11 bases match TRBD1. Germline assignment: CDR1 SNHLY and CDR2 FYNNEI. Germline trimming cut 6 bases from V and 0 bases from J; bases unmatched to any gene: 6. The CDR3 consists of 16 residues. The CDR3: CASRNGQGAPNYGYTF. The CDR3 coding sequence is TGTGCCAGCAGGAACGGACAGGGGGCCCCTAACTATGGCTACACCTTC.

This clone is a singleton in its sample. The chain has TRBV24-1 and TRBJ2-1; 8 bases match TRBD2. Trimming took 6 bases from V and 8 from J; bases not matched to a gene: 17. The CDR3 loop spans 17 amino acids. CDR1 is KGHDR, CDR2 SFDVKD, per germline. DNA of the CDR3: TGTGCCACCAGTACCAGCGACGGGAGCGGGAGAGAGGATGAGCAGTTCTTC. Translating it yields CATSTSDGSGREDEQFF.

The rearrangement uses TRBV21-1 and TRBJ1-4; the table's D call of TRBD1 was not tested on the DNA. TRBV21-1 is flagged as a pseudogene. This CDR3 is built from 14 residues. CDR3 coding DNA: TGTGCCAGCAGCAATACCAGGACTAATGAAAAACTGTTTTTT. Translated: CASSNTRTNEKLFF.

The V and J genes are TRBV11-2 and TRBJ1-4, with 10 bases lining up with TRBD1. The CDR3 consists of 14 residues. The ends lost 4 bases at V and 8 bases at J; junction bases unmatched: 4. Germline V gene sequence: CDR1 SGHAT, CDR2 FQNNGV. Written as DNA, the CDR3 is TGTGCCAGCAGCTCCGGGACAGGGGACGAAAAACTGTTTTTT. It yields the protein CASSSGTGDEKLFF.

The gene calls are TRBV9 and TRBJ2-5; weak D call: TRBD2 (5 bases). This CDR3 contains 15 residues. Germline CDR1 reads SGDLS; CDR2 reads YYNGEE. V was clipped by 4 bases and J by 3 bases, with 16 bases between them. DNA of the CDR3: TGTGCCAGCAGCCCCCGAGGACTTGTAGAAGAGACCCAGTACTTC. Residues: CASSPRGLVEETQYF.

This chain joins TRBV2 and TRBJ1-1; D uncertain. Germline V gene sequence: CDR1 SNHLY, CDR2 FYNNEI. V was pared by 3 bases and J by 2 bases, with 10 bases between. This CDR3 has 14 amino acids. The CDR3 is CASSDREVNTEAFF. The CDR3 DNA follows: TGTGCCAGCAGTGACCGGGAGGTCAACACTGAAGCTTTCTTT.

The chain joins TRBV25-1 to TRBJ2-1, with 8 bases aligning to TRBD2. The length of the CDR3 is 16 residues. The germline V gene has CDR1 MGHDK and CDR2 SYGVNS. V trimming: 4 bases; J trimming: 7 bases; junction bases outside the gene matches: 12. In DNA form, the CDR3 reads TGTGCCAGCAGTGCGCGCCCCAGCGGGAGTAGTAATGAGCAGTTCTTC. Its protein product is CASSARPSGSSNEQFF.